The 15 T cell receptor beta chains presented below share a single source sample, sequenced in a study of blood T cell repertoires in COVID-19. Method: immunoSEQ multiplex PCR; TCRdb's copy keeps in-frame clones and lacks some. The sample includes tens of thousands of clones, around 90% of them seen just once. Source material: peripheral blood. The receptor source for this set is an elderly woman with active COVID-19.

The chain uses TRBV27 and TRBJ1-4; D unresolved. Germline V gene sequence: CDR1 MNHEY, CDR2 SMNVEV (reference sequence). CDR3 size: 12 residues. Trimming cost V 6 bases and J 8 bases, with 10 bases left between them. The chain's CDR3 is CASSTGREKLFF. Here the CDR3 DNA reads TGTGCCAGCAGCACTGGTCGGGAAAAACTGTTTTTT.

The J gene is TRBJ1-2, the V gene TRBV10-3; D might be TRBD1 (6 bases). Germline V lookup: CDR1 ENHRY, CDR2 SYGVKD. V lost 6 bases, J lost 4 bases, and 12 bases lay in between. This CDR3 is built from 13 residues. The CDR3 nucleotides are TGTGCCATCAGACCGGGACAAAGCTATGGCTACACCTTC. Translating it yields CAIRPGQSYGYTF.

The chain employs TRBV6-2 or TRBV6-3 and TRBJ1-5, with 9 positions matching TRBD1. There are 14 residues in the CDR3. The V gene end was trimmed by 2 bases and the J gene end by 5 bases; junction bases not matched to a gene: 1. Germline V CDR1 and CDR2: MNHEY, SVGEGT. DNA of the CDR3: TGTGCCAGCAGTTACCGGGACAGGGATCAGCCCCAGCATTTT. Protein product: CASSYRDRDQPQHF.

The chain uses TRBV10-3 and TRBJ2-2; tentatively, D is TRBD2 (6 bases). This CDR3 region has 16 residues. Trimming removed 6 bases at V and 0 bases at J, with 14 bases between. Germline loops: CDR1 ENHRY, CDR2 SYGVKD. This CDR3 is CAIRTAGGANTGELFF. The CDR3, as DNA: TGTGCCATCAGGACGGCCGGGGGTGCGAACACCGGGGAGCTGTTTTTT.

As DNA, the CDR3 is TGTGCCAGCAGTATTTCTCGACAGGAACATGATACGCAGTATTTT. Translating gives CASSISRQEHDTQYF. The V gene is TRBV27, the J gene TRBJ2-3; D might be TRBD1 (6 bases). Trimming took off 5 bases at V and 6 bases at J, with 18 bases between the two ends. This CDR3 is built from 15 residues. The germline V gene has CDR1 MNHEY and CDR2 SMNVEV (reference sequence).

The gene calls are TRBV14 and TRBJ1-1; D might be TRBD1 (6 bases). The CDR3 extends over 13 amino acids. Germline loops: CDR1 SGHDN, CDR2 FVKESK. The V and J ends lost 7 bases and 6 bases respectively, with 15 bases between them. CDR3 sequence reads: CASTPQGTAEAFF. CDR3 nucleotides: TGTGCCAGCACCCCACAGGGAACGGCTGAAGCTTTCTTT.

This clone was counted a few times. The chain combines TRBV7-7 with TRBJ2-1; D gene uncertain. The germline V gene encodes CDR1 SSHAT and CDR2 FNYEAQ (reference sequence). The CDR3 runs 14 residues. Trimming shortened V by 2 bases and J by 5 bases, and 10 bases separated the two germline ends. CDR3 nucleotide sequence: TGTGCCAGCAGCTTAATGGTGGGCGACAATGAGCAGTTCTTC. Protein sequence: CASSLMVGDNEQFF.

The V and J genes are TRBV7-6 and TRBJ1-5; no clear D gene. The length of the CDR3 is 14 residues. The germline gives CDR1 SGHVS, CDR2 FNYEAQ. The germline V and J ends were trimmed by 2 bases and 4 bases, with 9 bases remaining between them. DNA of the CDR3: TGTGCCAGCAGCTTACTGGCAAGTAATCAGCCCCAGCATTTT. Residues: CASSLLASNQPQHF.

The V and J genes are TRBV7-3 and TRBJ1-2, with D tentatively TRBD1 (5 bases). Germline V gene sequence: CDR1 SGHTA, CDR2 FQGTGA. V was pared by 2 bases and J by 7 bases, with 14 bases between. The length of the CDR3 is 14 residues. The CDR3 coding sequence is TGTGCCAGCAGCTTAGAAAGGCAGGGAGGTGGCTACACCTTC. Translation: CASSLERQGGGYTF.

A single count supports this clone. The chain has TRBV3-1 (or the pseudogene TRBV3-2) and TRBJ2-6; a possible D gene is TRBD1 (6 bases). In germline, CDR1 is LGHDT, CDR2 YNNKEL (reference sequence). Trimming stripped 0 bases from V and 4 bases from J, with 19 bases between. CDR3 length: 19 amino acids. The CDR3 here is CASSQETGQFLMGANVLTF. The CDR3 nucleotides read TGTGCCAGCAGCCAAGAGACGGGACAATTCCTCATGGGGGCCAACGTCCTGACTTTC.

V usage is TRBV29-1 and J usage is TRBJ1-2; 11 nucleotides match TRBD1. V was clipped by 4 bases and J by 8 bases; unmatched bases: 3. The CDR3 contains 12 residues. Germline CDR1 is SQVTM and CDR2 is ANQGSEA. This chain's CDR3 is CSVGGQGGGYTF. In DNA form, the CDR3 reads TGCAGCGTTGGGGGACAGGGGGGCGGCTACACCTTC.

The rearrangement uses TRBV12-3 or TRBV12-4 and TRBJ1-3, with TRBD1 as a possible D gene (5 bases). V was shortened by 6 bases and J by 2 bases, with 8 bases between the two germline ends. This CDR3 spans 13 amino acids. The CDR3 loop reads CASSPTAGNTIYF. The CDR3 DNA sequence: TGTGCCAGCAGCCCGACAGCTGGAAACACCATATATTTT.

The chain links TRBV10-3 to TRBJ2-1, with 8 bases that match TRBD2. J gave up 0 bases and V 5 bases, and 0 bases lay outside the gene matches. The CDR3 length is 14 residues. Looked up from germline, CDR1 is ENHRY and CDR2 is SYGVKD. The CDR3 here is CAISSGSSYNEQFF. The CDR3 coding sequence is TGTGCCATCAGTAGCGGGAGCTCCTACAATGAGCAGTTCTTC.

This CDR3 is CASSLYQGYQVVKLFF. As DNA, the CDR3 is TGTGCCAGCAGCTTGTACCAGGGCTATCAAGTGGTAAAGCTGTTTTTT. The chain is built from TRBV5-6 and TRBJ2-2; possible D gene TRBD1, 5 bases. The CDR3 has 16 residues. V lost 1 base to trimming and J lost 12 bases, with 22 bases between them. The V gene's germline CDR1 is SGHDT and CDR2 YYEEEE.

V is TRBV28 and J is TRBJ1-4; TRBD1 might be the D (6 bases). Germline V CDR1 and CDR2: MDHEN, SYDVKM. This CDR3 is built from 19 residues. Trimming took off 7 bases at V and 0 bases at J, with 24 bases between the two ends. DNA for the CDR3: TGTGCCAGCACGAGGGGGGGACTTTTAAAAACAGCAACTAATGAAAAACTGTTTTTT. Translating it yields CASTRGGLLKTATNEKLFF.